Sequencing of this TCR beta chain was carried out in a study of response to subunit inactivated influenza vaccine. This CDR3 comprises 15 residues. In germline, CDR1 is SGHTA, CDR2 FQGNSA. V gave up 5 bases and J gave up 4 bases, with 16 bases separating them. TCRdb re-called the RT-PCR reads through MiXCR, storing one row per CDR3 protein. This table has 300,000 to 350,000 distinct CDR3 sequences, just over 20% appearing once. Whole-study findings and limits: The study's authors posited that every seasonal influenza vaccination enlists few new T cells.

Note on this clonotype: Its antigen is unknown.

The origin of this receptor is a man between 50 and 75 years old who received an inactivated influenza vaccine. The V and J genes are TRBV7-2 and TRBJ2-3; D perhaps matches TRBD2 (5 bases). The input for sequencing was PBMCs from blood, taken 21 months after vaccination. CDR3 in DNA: TGTGCCAGCAGCCCGCAAACCTCTAGCTCAGATACGCAGTATTTT. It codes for CASSPQTSSSDTQYF. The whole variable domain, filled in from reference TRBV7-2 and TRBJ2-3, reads GAGVSQSPSNKVTEKGKDVELRCDPISGHTALYWYRQSLGQGLEFLIYFQGNSAPDKSGLPSDRFSAERTGGSVSTLTIQRTQQEDSAVYLCASSPQTSSSDTQYFGPGTRLTVL.